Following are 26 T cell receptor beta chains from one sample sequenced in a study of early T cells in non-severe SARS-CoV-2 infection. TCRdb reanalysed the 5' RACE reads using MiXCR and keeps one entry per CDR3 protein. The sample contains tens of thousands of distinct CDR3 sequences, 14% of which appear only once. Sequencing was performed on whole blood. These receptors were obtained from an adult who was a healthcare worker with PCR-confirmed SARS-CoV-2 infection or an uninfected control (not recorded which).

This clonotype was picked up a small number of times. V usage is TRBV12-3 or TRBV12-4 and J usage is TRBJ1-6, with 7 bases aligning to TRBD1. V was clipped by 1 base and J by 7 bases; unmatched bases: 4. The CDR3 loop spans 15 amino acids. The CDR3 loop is CASSLGGTANSPLHF. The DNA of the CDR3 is TGTGCCAGCAGTTTAGGAGGGACAGCGAATTCACCCCTCCACTTT.

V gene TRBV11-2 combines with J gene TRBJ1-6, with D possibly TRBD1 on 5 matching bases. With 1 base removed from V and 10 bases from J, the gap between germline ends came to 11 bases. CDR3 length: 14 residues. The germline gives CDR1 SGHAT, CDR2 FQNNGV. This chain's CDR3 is CASSLAGSKSPLHF. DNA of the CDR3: TGTGCCAGCAGCTTAGCAGGGAGTAAGTCACCCCTCCACTTT. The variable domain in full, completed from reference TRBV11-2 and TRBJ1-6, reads EAGVAQSPRYKIIEKRQSVAFWCNPISGHATLYWYQQILGQGPKLLIQFQNNGVVDDSQLPKDRFSAERLKGVDSTLKIQPAKLEDSAVYLCASSLAGSKSPLHFGNGTRLTVT.

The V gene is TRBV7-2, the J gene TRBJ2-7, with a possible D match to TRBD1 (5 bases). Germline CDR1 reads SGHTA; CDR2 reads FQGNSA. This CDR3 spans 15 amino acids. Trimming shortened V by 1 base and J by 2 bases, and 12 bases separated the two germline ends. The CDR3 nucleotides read TGTGCCAGCAGCTTAGAGGCCAGGGTCGCCTACGAGCAGTACTTC. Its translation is CASSLEARVAYEQYF.

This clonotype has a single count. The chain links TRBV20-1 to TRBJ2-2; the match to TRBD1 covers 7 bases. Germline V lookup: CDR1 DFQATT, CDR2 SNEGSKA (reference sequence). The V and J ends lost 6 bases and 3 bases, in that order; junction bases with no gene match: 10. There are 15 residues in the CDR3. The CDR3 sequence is CSATTGQPYTGELFF. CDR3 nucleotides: TGCAGTGCAACGACAGGGCAGCCCTACACCGGGGAGCTGTTTTTT.

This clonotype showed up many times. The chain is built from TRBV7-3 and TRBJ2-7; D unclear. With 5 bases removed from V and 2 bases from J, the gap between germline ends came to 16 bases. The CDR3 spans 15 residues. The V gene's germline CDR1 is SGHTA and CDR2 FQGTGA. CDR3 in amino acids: CASSPSRSLTYEQYF. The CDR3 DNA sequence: TGTGCCAGCAGCCCCAGTAGATCGTTAACCTACGAGCAGTACTTC.

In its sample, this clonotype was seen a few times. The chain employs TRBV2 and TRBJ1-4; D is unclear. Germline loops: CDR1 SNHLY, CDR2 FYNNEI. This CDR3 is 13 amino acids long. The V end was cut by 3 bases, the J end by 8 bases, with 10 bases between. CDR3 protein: CASSEAGPEKLFF. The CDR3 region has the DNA TGTGCCAGCAGTGAGGCAGGTCCGGAAAAACTGTTTTTT. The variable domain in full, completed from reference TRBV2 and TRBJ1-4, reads EPEVTQTPSHQVTQMGQEVILRCVPISNHLYFYWYRQILGQKVEFLVSFYNNEISEKSEIFDDQFSVERPDGSNFTLKIRSTKLEDSAMYFCASSEAGPEKLFFGSGTQLSVL.

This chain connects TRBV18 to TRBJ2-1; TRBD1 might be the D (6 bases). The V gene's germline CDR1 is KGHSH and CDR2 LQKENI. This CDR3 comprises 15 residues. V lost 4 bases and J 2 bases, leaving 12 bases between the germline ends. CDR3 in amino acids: CASSRRGVPYNEQFF. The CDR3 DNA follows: TGTGCCAGCTCACGCAGGGGCGTCCCCTACAATGAGCAGTTCTTC.

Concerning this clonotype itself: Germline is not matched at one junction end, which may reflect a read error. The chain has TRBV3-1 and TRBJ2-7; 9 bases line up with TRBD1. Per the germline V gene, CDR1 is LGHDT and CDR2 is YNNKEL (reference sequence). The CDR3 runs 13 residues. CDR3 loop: CASNQQGAREQYF. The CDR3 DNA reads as TGTGCCAGCAACCAACAGGGGGCGAGGGAGCAGTACTTC.

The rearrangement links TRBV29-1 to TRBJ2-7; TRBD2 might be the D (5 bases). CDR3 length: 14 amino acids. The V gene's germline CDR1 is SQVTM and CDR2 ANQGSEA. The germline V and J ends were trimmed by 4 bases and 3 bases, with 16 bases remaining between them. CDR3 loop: CSVAGWGVGYEQYF. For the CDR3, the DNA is TGCAGCGTTGCTGGTTGGGGAGTCGGCTACGAGCAGTACTTC.

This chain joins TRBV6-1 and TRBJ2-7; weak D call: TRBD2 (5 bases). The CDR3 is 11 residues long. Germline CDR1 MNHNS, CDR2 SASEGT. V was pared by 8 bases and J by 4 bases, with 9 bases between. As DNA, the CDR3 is TGTGCCAGCGGAGAGGGTTACGAGCAGTACTTC. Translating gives CASGEGYEQYF.

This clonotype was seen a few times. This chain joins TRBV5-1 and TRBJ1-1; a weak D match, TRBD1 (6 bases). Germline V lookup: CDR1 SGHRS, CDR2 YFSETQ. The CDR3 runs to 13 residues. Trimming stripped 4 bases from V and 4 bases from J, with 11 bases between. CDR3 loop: CASSKGEGTEAFF. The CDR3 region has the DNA TGCGCCAGCAGCAAGGGGGAGGGCACTGAAGCTTTCTTT.

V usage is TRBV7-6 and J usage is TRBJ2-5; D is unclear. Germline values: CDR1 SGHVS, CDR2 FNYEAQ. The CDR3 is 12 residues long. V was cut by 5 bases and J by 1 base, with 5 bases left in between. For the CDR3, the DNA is TGTGCCAGCAGCGCCCTCCAAGAGACCCAGTACTTC. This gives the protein CASSALQETQYF.

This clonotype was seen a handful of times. CDR3 in amino acids: CASGGALSYEQYF. In DNA form, the CDR3 reads TGTGCCAGCGGTGGGGCCCTTTCCTACGAGCAGTACTTC. This chain joins TRBV6-5 and TRBJ2-7, with a weak D call TRBD1 (5 bases). V was shortened by 8 bases and J by 1 base, with 12 bases between the two germline ends. In germline, CDR1 is MNHEY, CDR2 SVGAGI. This CDR3 is 13 amino acids long.

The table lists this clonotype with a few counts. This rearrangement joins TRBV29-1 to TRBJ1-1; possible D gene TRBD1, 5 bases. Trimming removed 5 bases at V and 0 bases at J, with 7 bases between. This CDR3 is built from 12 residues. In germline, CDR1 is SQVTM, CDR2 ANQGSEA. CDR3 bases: TGCAGCGTTCGACAGTTGAACACTGAAGCTTTCTTT. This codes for CSVRQLNTEAFF.

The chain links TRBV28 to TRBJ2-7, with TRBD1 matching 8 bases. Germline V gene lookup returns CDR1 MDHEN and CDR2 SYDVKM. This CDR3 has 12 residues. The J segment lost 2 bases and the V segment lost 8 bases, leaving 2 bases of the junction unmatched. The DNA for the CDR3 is TGTGCCAGCGGACAGGGCCCCTACGAGCAGTACTTC. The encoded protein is CASGQGPYEQYF.

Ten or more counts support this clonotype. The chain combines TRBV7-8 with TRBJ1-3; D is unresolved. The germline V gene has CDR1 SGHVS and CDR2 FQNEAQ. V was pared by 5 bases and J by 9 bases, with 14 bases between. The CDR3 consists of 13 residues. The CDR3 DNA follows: TGTGCCAGCAGCCCTAGCGGGGTGACCACCATATATTTT. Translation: CASSPSGVTTIYF.

The CDR3 DNA reads as TGTGCCACCGCCACGGGGGTAGAGACCCAGTACTTC. It is translated as CATATGVETQYF. The chain recombines TRBV15 with TRBJ2-5; possibly TRBD2 for D (6 bases). Trimming left V 8 bases short and J 4 bases short, with 11 bases between. CDR1 is LNHNV, CDR2 YYDKDF, per germline (reference sequence). The CDR3 sequence is 12 residues long.

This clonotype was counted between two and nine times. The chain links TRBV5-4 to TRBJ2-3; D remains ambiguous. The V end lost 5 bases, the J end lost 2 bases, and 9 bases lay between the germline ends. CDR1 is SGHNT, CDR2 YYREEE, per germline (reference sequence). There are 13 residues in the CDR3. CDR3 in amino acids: CASSTTYTDTQYF. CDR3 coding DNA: TGTGCCAGCAGTACCACCTACACAGATACGCAGTATTTT.

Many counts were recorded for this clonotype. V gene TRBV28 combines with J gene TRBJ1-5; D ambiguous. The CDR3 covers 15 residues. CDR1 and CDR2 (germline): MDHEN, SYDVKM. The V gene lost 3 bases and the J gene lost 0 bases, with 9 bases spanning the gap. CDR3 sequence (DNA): TGTGCCAGCAGTTTTAGAGAGTATAGCAATCAGCCCCAGCATTTT. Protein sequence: CASSFREYSNQPQHF.

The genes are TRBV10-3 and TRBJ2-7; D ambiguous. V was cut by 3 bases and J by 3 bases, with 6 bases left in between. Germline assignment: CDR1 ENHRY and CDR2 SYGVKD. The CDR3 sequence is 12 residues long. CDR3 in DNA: TGTGCCATCAGTGATAACTACTACGAGCAGTACTTC. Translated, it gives CAISDNYYEQYF.

CDR3 sequence reads: CASSLALTSGGTEAFF. The DNA of the CDR3 is TGTGCCAGCAGTTTAGCGCTGACGTCGGGGGGGACTGAAGCTTTCTTT. The chain employs TRBV12-3 or TRBV12-4 and TRBJ1-1; D is possibly TRBD1 (5 bases). The CDR3 is made up of 16 amino acids. The V gene lost 0 bases and the J gene lost 5 bases, with 16 bases spanning the gap.

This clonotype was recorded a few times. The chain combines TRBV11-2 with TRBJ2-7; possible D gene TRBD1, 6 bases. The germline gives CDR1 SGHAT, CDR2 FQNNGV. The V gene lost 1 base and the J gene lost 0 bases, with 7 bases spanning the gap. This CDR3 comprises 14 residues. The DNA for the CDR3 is TGTGCCAGCAGCTTAGGGACAGCCTCCTACGAGCAGTACTTC. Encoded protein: CASSLGTASYEQYF.

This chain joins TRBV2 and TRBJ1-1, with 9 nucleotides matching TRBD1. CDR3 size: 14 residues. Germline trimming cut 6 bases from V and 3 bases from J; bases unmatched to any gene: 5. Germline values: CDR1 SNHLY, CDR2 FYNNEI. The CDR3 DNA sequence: TGTGCCAGCAGGCCCGGGACAGGGTACACTGAAGCTTTCTTT. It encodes CASRPGTGYTEAFF.

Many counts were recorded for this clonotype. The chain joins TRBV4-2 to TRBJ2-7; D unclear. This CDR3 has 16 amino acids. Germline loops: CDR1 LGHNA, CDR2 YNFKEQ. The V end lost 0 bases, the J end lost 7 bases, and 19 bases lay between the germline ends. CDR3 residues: CASSQDADLLLREQYF. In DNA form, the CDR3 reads TGTGCCAGCAGCCAAGATGCTGACCTTTTACTACGGGAGCAGTACTTC.

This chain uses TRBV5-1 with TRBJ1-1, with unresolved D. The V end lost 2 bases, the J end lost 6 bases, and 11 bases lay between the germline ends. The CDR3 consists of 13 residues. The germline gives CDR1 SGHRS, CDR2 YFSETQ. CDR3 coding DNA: TGCGCCAGCAGCTTCACCCCGGGCGCTGAAGCTTTCTTT. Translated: CASSFTPGAEAFF.

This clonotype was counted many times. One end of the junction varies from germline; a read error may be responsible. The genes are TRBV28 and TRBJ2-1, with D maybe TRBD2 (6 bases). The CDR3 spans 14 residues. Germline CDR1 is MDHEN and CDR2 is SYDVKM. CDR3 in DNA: TGTGCCAGCAGTCTATGGGACGGGGGAAATGAGCAGTTCTTC. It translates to CASSLWDGGNEQFF.